These T cell receptor beta chains were read from a single sample in a study of blood T cell repertoires in COVID-19. Here immunoSEQ multiplex PCR was the method, and the copy in TCRdb shows in-frame clones only, minus some. The sample consists of over 75,000 clones, approximately 84% of them appearing once. The sequenced material came from peripheral blood. These receptors were obtained from a man between 70 and 80 years old with acute or convalescent COVID-19. Each CDR3 is given with its conserved first and last residue. Each record gives: CDR3 protein, CDR3 DNA, clone size, J gene, D gene, V gene. A D gene is named only where the DNA matches it firmly. Size is stated for part of the rows, as once, few or many counts, or as a class when the clone is expanded.

CDR3: CAISQQGTNTEAFF; DNA: TGTGCCATCAGTCAACAGGGGACCAACACTGAAGCTTTCTTT; size: once; J: TRBJ1-1; D: TRBD1; V: TRBV10-3
CDR3: CASSLGAPSSYNEQFF; DNA: TGTGCCAGCAGCTTGGGGGCTCCGAGCTCCTACAATGAGCAGTTCTTC; size: few; J: TRBJ2-1; D: NA; V: TRBV5-4
CDR3: CASSGTGGGYGYTF; DNA: TGTGCCAGCAGCGGAACGGGGGGTGGCTATGGCTACACCTTC; size: NA; J: TRBJ1-2; D: NA; V: TRBV2
CDR3: CASSFGGTNTEAFF; DNA: TGTGCCAGCAGCTTCGGGGGGACGAACACTGAAGCTTTCTTT; size: few; J: TRBJ1-1; D: NA; V: TRBV7-2
CDR3: CSVGMTGPNTEAFF; DNA: TGCAGCGTCGGAATGACAGGCCCGAACACTGAAGCTTTCTTT; size: NA; J: TRBJ1-1; D: NA; V: TRBV29-1
CDR3: CASSLGDRFNEQYF; DNA: TGCGCCAGCAGCTTGGGGGACAGGTTCAACGAGCAGTACTTC; size: NA; J: TRBJ2-7; D: TRBD1; V: TRBV5-1
CDR3: CASSPQGTGGNQPQHF; DNA: TGTGCCAGCAGCCCCCAGGGGACGGGCGGCAATCAGCCCCAGCATTTT; size: NA; J: TRBJ1-5; D: NA; V: TRBV7-2
CDR3: CASSSWGGTTGELFF; DNA: TGTGCCAGCAGCTCTTGGGGGGGGACCACCGGGGAGCTGTTTTTT; size: few; J: TRBJ2-2; D: TRBD2; V: TRBV11-2
CDR3: CASSLVRGVNGELFF; DNA: TGTGCCAGCAGCTTAGTACGGGGGGTGAACGGGGAGCTGTTTTTT; size: NA; J: TRBJ2-2; D: TRBD2; V: TRBV11-1
CDR3: CASRFKGGTANYGYTF; DNA: TGTGCCAGCAGGTTTAAGGGTGGGACAGCTAACTATGGCTACACCTTC; size: NA; J: TRBJ1-2; D: TRBD1; V: TRBV28
CDR3: CASSLNPEPSNNSPLHF; DNA: TGTGCCAGCAGCTTAAACCCGGAGCCGTCTAATAATTCACCCCTCCACTTT; size: NA; J: TRBJ1-6; D: NA; V: TRBV7-2
CDR3: CASSQESSGTQYF; DNA: TGTGCCAGCAGCCAAGAGTCTTCGGGGACCCAGTACTTC; size: NA; J: TRBJ2-5; D: NA; V: TRBV3-1/TRBV3-2
CDR3: CASSLDGGARGYTF; DNA: TGTGCCAGCAGCCTTGACGGGGGGGCGAGAGGCTACACCTTC; size: NA; J: TRBJ1-2; D: NA; V: TRBV7-2
CDR3: CASSPPGPTESYEQYF; DNA: TGTGCCAGCTCACCACCGGGGCCCACGGAGTCCTACGAGCAGTACTTC; size: NA; J: TRBJ2-7; D: NA; V: TRBV18
CDR3: CASMFSTNTGELFF; DNA: TGTGCCAGCATGTTCAGTACGAACACCGGGGAGCTGTTTTTT; size: NA; J: TRBJ2-2; D: NA; V: TRBV6-6
CDR3: CASSLQGGNQPQHF; DNA: TGCGCCAGCAGTCTTCAAGGGGGCAATCAGCCCCAGCATTTT; size: NA; J: TRBJ1-5; D: NA; V: TRBV5-1
CDR3: CASSLRTGLTYNEQFF; DNA: TGTGCCAGCAGCCTCAGGACAGGCCTAACCTACAATGAGCAGTTCTTC; size: NA; J: TRBJ2-1; D: TRBD1; V: TRBV11-2
CDR3: CATLALGGQPQHF; DNA: TGTGCCACCTTAGCTTTGGGCGGGCAGCCCCAGCATTTT; size: NA; J: TRBJ1-5; D: NA; V: TRBV28
CDR3: CASSLAPGSGANVLTF; DNA: TGCGCCAGCAGCTTGGCCCCAGGCTCTGGGGCCAACGTCCTGACTTTC; size: once; J: TRBJ2-6; D: NA; V: TRBV5-1
CDR3: CASSVGQANEKLFF; DNA: TGTGCCAGCTCCGTGGGACAGGCTAATGAAAAACTGTTTTTT; size: NA; J: TRBJ1-4; D: TRBD1; V: TRBV18
CDR3: CASSLGISGNTIYF; DNA: TGCGCCAGCAGCCTCGGGATATCTGGAAACACCATATATTTT; size: NA; J: TRBJ1-3; D: NA; V: TRBV4-1
CDR3: CASSPMRGLGEKLFF; DNA: TGTGCTAGCAGCCCCATGCGGGGGCTGGGTGAAAAACTGTTTTTT; size: NA; J: TRBJ1-4; D: NA; V: TRBV7-7
CDR3: CASSNQGTEAFF; DNA: TGTGCCAGCAGCAACCAGGGGACTGAAGCTTTCTTT; size: once; J: TRBJ1-1; D: NA; V: TRBV7-3
CDR3: CASSRQVGGSTEAFF; DNA: TGTGCCAGCAGCCGGCAGGTGGGGGGTTCGACTGAAGCTTTCTTT; size: NA; J: TRBJ1-1; D: NA; V: TRBV7-3
CDR3: CASSSTSGVTEQYF; DNA: TGTGCCAGCAGCTCGACTAGTGGAGTTACTGAGCAGTACTTC; size: NA; J: TRBJ2-7; D: NA; V: TRBV7-2
CDR3: CASSLLEGKGREQYF; DNA: TGTGCCAGTAGTCTCTTGGAGGGAAAGGGGCGCGAGCAGTACTTC; size: NA; J: TRBJ2-7; D: NA; V: TRBV19
CDR3: CASSSSGILGRYEQYF; DNA: TGTGCCAGTAGTTCGTCAGGAATCCTGGGGAGGTACGAGCAGTACTTC; size: few; J: TRBJ2-7; D: NA; V: TRBV19
CDR3: CASSWEGEQFF; DNA: TGTGCCAGCAGCTGGGAGGGTGAGCAGTTCTTC; size: few; J: TRBJ2-1; D: TRBD2; V: TRBV14
CDR3: CASSLVPGLNTGELFF; DNA: TGTGCCAGCAGCTTAGTACCAGGATTGAACACCGGGGAGCTGTTTTTT; size: NA; J: TRBJ2-2; D: NA; V: TRBV7-2
CDR3: CASSHSGRANTGELFF; DNA: TGCGCCAGCAGCCACAGCGGGAGGGCGAACACCGGGGAGCTGTTTTTT; size: once; J: TRBJ2-2; D: TRBD2; V: TRBV4-3
CDR3: CASSQRGSNQPQHF; DNA: TGTGCCAGCAGCCAAAGGGGCAGCAATCAGCCCCAGCATTTT; size: NA; J: TRBJ1-5; D: NA; V: TRBV14
CDR3: CASSQELPSSNGYTF; DNA: TGCGCCAGCAGCCAAGAACTCCCCTCGAGTAATGGCTACACCTTC; size: NA; J: TRBJ1-2; D: NA; V: TRBV4-1
CDR3: CASSRQGWNTGELFF; DNA: TGTGCCAGCAGCAGACAGGGGTGGAACACCGGGGAGCTGTTTTTT; size: NA; J: TRBJ2-2; D: TRBD1; V: TRBV6-4
CDR3: CASNERGTGNTEAFF; DNA: TGCGCCAGCAATGAACGGGGGACAGGGAACACTGAAGCTTTCTTT; size: few; J: TRBJ1-1; D: TRBD1; V: TRBV10-2
CDR3: CASSQSGERGMNTEAFF; DNA: TGCGCCAGCAGTCAATCCGGTGAGCGGGGCATGAACACTGAAGCTTTCTTT; size: NA; J: TRBJ1-1; D: NA; V: TRBV23-1
CDR3: CASSFELGGQGPSNEQFF; DNA: TGTGCCAGCAGCTTCGAACTGGGGGGACAGGGTCCCAGCAATGAGCAGTTCTTC; size: NA; J: TRBJ2-1; D: TRBD1; V: TRBV9
CDR3: CASSRYRDTRGNEQFF; DNA: TGTGCCAGTAGTCGTTACCGGGACACCAGAGGTAATGAGCAGTTCTTC; size: NA; J: TRBJ2-1; D: NA; V: TRBV19
CDR3: CASSLILAGGSGANVLTF; DNA: TGTGCCAGCAGCTTGATTCTAGCGGGAGGGTCTGGGGCCAACGTCCTGACTTTC; size: NA; J: TRBJ2-6; D: TRBD2; V: TRBV5-6
CDR3: CASSQAGYEQYF; DNA: TGTGCCAGCAGCCAAGCCGGCTACGAGCAGTACTTC; size: once; J: TRBJ2-7; D: NA; V: TRBV3-1/TRBV3-2
CDR3: CASSKESGADWALCDEQFF; DNA: TGTGCCAGCAGCAAAGAGAGTGGCGCGGACTGGGCGCTCTGCGATGAGCAGTTCTTC; size: few; J: TRBJ2-1; D: NA; V: TRBV21-1
CDR3: CASSYAGTGGTFGNTIYF; DNA: TGTGCCAGCAGTTATGCGGGGACAGGGGGTACTTTTGGAAACACCATATATTTT; size: few; J: TRBJ1-3; D: TRBD1; V: TRBV28
CDR3: CASSAPETTSGSDEQFF; DNA: TGTGCCAGCAGCGCCCCTGAAACTACTAGCGGGAGCGATGAGCAGTTCTTC; size: NA; J: TRBJ2-1; D: TRBD2; V: TRBV9
CDR3: CASSLEGQSFANQPQHF; DNA: TGTGCCAGCAGCTTAGAGGGACAGTCCTTCGCGAATCAGCCCCAGCATTTT; size: NA; J: TRBJ1-5; D: TRBD1; V: TRBV7-8
CDR3: CASMGLVHEQYF; DNA: TGTGCCAGTATGGGACTTGTCCACGAGCAGTACTTC; size: NA; J: TRBJ2-7; D: NA; V: TRBV19
CDR3: CASSTPLGRGGGTEAFF; DNA: TGTGCCAGTAGTACCCCTCTAGGGCGGGGGGGTGGAACTGAAGCTTTCTTT; size: NA; J: TRBJ1-1; D: NA; V: TRBV19
CDR3: CASSYANTGAGNTIYF; DNA: TGTGCCAGCAGTTACGCGAACACAGGGGCTGGAAACACCATATATTTT; size: few; J: TRBJ1-3; D: TRBD1; V: TRBV6-5
CDR3: CSVSGGVFRAGELFF; DNA: TGCAGCGTCTCTGGGGGGGTTTTTCGGGCCGGGGAGCTGTTTTTT; size: NA; J: TRBJ2-2; D: TRBD2; V: TRBV29-1
CDR3: CASSIDLMTVYSNQPQHF; DNA: TGTGCCAGTAGTATAGACCTTATGACAGTTTATAGCAATCAGCCCCAGCATTTT; size: NA; J: TRBJ1-5; D: NA; V: TRBV19
CDR3: CASSLVTGQGLGGYTF; DNA: TGCGCCAGCAGCTTGGTCACTGGGCAGGGATTGGGTGGCTACACCTTC; size: NA; J: TRBJ1-2; D: NA; V: TRBV5-1
CDR3: CASQLSPGNVAETQYF; DNA: TGCGCCAGTCAGCTCAGTCCGGGAAATGTAGCAGAGACCCAGTACTTC; size: NA; J: TRBJ2-5; D: NA; V: TRBV5-1
CDR3: CASSKTQGHNTEAFF; DNA: TGTGCCAGCAGCAAGACACAGGGCCATAACACTGAAGCTTTCTTT; size: NA; J: TRBJ1-1; D: NA; V: TRBV11-2
CDR3: CASSNPTGFYEQYF; DNA: TGTGCCAGCAGCAATCCGACTGGCTTCTACGAGCAGTACTTC; size: NA; J: TRBJ2-7; D: NA; V: TRBV7-2
CDR3: CASSLTSGRKGVQFF; DNA: TGTGCCAGCAGCTTAACTAGCGGGAGAAAAGGCGTGCAGTTCTTC; size: NA; J: TRBJ2-1; D: TRBD2; V: TRBV7-3
CDR3: CASSIDIPGTEAFF; DNA: TGTGCCAGTAGTATAGACATCCCCGGGACTGAAGCTTTCTTT; size: NA; J: TRBJ1-1; D: NA; V: TRBV19
CDR3: CASSTRQGASNQPQHF; DNA: TGTGCCAGTAGTACCCGACAGGGGGCGTCTAATCAGCCCCAGCATTTT; size: NA; J: TRBJ1-5; D: TRBD1; V: TRBV19
CDR3: CASSLTGNTGELFF; DNA: TGTGCCAGCAGCCTAACAGGGAACACCGGGGAGCTGTTTTTT; size: NA; J: TRBJ2-2; D: NA; V: TRBV7-2
CDR3: CASSANTRTRQETQYF; DNA: TGCGCCAGCAGCGCGAATACACGGACTCGACAAGAGACCCAGTACTTC; size: NA; J: TRBJ2-5; D: NA; V: TRBV5-1
CDR3: CASSGRQGAYEQYF; DNA: TGTGCCAGCAGTGGGAGACAGGGTGCCTACGAGCAGTACTTC; size: NA; J: TRBJ2-7; D: TRBD1; V: TRBV2
CDR3: CASSFVVYEQYF; DNA: TGTGCCAGCAGTTTCGTTGTCTACGAGCAGTACTTC; size: NA; J: TRBJ2-7; D: NA; V: TRBV2
CDR3: CASSSDRNTEAFF; DNA: TGTGCCAGCAGCTCCGACAGGAACACTGAAGCTTTCTTT; size: NA; J: TRBJ1-1; D: NA; V: TRBV7-2